This T cell receptor (beta chain) is from a study of beta chain features in type 1 diabetes. This CDR3 has 16 amino acids. V shed 4 bases and J 4 bases; nucleotides not matched to a gene: 4. The germline CDR1 and CDR2 sequences are SGHRS and YFSETQ. The entirety of the isolated RNA underwent reverse transcription, so expressed TCRB transcripts were sequenced. Some clones are missing from TCRdb's copy, which holds only in-frame ones; the method was immunoSEQ multiplex PCR. The sample contains 200,000 to 250,000 clones, roughly an eighth of which appear only once. This chain links TRBV5-1 with TRBJ2-2; 13 nucleotides agree with TRBD2. Sequencing was done on a sample of naive CD4+ T cells from blood. This clonotype was obtained from a middle-aged woman in good health. CDR3 residues: CASSHGLAGVTGELFF. The CDR3 nucleotides read TGCGCCAGCAGCCATGGACTAGCGGGGGTCACCGGGGAGCTGTTTTTT.